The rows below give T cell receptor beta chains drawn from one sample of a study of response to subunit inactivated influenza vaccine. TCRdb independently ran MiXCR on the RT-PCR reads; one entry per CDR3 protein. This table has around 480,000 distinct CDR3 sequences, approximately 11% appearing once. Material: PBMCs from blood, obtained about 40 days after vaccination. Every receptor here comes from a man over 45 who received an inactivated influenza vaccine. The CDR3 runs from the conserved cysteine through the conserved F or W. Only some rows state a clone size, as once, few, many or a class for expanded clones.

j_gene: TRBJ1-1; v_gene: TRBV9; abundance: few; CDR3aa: CASSRGDNTEAFF
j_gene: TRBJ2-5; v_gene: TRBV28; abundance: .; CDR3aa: CASSLLGLDKETQYF
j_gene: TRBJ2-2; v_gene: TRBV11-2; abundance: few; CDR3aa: CASSLVRGRNTGELFF
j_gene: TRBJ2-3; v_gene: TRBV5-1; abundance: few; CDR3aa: CASSLSGLAGEADTQYF
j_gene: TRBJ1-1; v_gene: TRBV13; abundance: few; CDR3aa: CASSESEGRMNTEAFF
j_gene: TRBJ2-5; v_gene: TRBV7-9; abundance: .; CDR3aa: CASSPGAGTETQYF
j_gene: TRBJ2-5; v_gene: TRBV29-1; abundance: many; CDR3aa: CSVGQVQETQYF
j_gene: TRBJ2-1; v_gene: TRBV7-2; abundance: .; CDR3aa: CASSSGTTGGQFF
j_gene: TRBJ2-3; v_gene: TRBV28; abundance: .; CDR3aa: CASSPGLARGDTQYF
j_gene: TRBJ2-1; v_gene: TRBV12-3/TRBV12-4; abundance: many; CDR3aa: CASLKGGGSLLNNEQFF
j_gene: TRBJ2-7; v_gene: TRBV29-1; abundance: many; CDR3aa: CSGPGQRCCEQYF
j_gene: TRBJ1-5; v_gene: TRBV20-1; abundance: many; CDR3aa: CSAGDSNQPQHF
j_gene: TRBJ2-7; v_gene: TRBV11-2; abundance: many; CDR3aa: CASSLGTGRYEQYF
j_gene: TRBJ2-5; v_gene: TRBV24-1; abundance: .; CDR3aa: CATSDSGLAGNQETQYF
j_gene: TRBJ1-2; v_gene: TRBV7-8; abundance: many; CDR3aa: CASSLHGYGYTF
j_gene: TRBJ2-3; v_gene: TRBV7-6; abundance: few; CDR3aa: CASSRGGWTDTQYF
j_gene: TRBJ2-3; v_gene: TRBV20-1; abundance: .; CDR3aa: CSATSGRARVGTDTQYF
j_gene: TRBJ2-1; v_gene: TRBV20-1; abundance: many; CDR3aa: CSASGTRQAYNEQFF
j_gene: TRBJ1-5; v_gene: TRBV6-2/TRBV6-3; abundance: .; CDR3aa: CASSLRGGRQPQHF